This T cell receptor (beta chain) was sequenced during a study of neurological immune-mediated disorders (dated by TCRdb to about 2019). About the study as a whole: Among the roughly 34 multiple sclerosis patients, relapsing-remitting MS accounted for some 30 and secondary progressive MS accounted for 3. The study compared peripheral blood TCR-beta repertoires of HTLV-I-associated myelopathy (HAM/TSP) patients, multiple sclerosis patients and healthy controls using UMI-based sequencing. Longitudinal samples, technical triplicates and paired sorted CD4+ and CD8+ T-cell subsets, alongside PBMC samples, were included among the roughly 98 TCR-beta libraries. The cohort was made up of 68 subjects, consisting of some 14 HAM/TSP patients, some 35 multiple sclerosis patients and roughly 20 healthy controls.

Broader findings and caveats from the paper: In phylogenetic analysis, the repertoires of 18 of 34 MS patients grouped into a cluster of related CDR3 sequences, which suggests a possible signature at the repertoire level. No association of the MS cluster with clinical or MRI features was observed, and the need for larger cohorts was stated by the authors. TCR clonal expansion was highest in HAM/TSP patients and lowest in MS patients, with MS patients falling below even healthy controls. Across subjects, expanded clones never shared an identical CDR3 amino acid sequence, which suggests that the TCR-beta repertoires in every group were private.

Inclusive of the bounding cysteine and phenylalanine, the CDR3 is 15 residues long. The read is trimmed to its CDR3 DNA, 45 bases read in frame from base 1. V trim: 4 bases; J trim: 8 bases; unmatched bases: 7. According to the germline V gene (reference sequence), CDR1 reads SGHKS and CDR2 reads YYEKEE. This clonotype was detected ten times or more. What antigen it recognizes has not been identified. No base-level quality is on record; no much larger clone is a single base apart. cDNA was synthesized by template-switch 5'RACE using a primer with a 10-nucleotide random unique molecular identifier that tagged each TCR transcript. Each sequencing run produced over 190 million TCR-beta sequences covering 15-18 subjects. Total RNA was extracted with the RNeasy kit. TCR-beta VDJ regions were amplified with primers for the TCR constant region and the 5'RACE anchor, using the KAPA Real-time Library Amplification kit. Sample indexes and Illumina adaptors were added in a first PCR, after which library yield was increased in a second PCR. After Ampure bead purification, the TCR product of roughly 650 bp was size-selected on a 2% E-gel SizeSelection system. Library quality was checked on a Bioanalyzer, concentration was measured with Qubit, and libraries were quantified with the Kapa Library Quantification kit before pooling. Libraries were sequenced paired-end 2 x 150 bp on an Illumina HiSeq 2500. To increase sequence diversity, roughly 25-31% phiX was spiked into each library pool. On the authors' methods: The quality-filtered reads were processed with the UMI-based MiGEC pipeline, whose error correction step removed more than 80% of the raw TCR sequences. IMGT germline references were used for aligning VDJ genes, and each clonotype was defined as a unique CDR3 amino acid sequence together with its V-J genes. VDJtools evaluated clonal expansion, Shannon diversity and CDR3 relatedness (CalcPairwiseDistances, ClusterSamples); CLCbio workbench built phylogenetic trees. Expanded clones were defined as having at least 8 unique UMIs, based on coefficient-of-variation modelling across technical triplicates. TCRdb itself trimmed the public reads at Q25 with fastp, ran MiXCR and retained productive beta chains. Entries are consolidated by CDR3 protein sequence, retaining the most common genes and DNA. TCRdb, not the authors, supplied the V and J calls. The sample table shows 50,000 or so distinct CDR3 sequences, and 3% to 4% are seen once. Of the sample, 7.1% falls within the top ten clones.

Unsorted PBMC libraries were generated from 2 million PBMCs stored in RNAlater at -80 °C until RNA extraction. The multiple sclerosis patients were enrolled in a US clinical protocol that used magnetic resonance imaging to evaluate disease progression. PBMCs were separated from peripheral blood using Ficoll-Hypaque density gradient centrifugation and then cryopreserved in liquid nitrogen. The receptor was isolated from a woman in her sixties with multiple sclerosis. Sequencing was performed on PBMCs. The chain was built from TRBV5-5 and TRBJ1-6, and 9 junctional nucleotides match TRBD1. The bases read TGTGCCAGCAGCCTTGCCTGGGACAGGGATTCACCCCTCCACTTT. Its amino acids are CASSLAWDRDSPLHF.